Sequencing of this T cell receptor beta chain was carried out in a study of cytomegalovirus exposure and HLA in healthy donors (dated by TCRdb to between 2016 and 2019). For the study in its entirety: An earlier analysis of about 560 of the donors reported about 260 Gb of sequence data and about 120 million unique TCR beta sequences obtained from about 200 million T cells. Both class I and class II loci were covered by HLA typing, at four-digit resolution. Across under 500 genotyped donors of the cohort, an average of approximately 200,000 unique TCR beta nucleotide sequences per donor were sequenced, and about a sixth of those sequences were non-productive. Around 320 gigabases of sequencing data and some 85 million unique TCR sequences were included in an early release covering under 650 HLA-typed donors. Several DR-DQ haplotypes were treated as single units for association and clustering because of strong linkage in the cohort. All discovery cohort repertoires had been generated on a single sequencing platform. The genetic ancestry cluster associated with self-reported Caucasian donors included roughly 84% of the roughly 400 genotyped donors. The later analysis used no new phenotypic data to find candidate immune exposures, relying instead on TCR beta sequences and their occurrence across donors. The T cell repertoires of 550 to 850 subjects were profiled by immunosequencing and related to cytomegalovirus serostatus. Typing coverage varied by locus: roughly 629-640 donors for A, B, C, DRB1 and DQB1; some 520 for DQA1; some 610 for DPA1; approximately 470 for DPB1. Genome-wide SNP genotypes for about three fifths of the roughly 670 donors were used in a later genetic analysis, which treated that subset as a discovery cohort. Alongside the repertoire data, information on donor age, sex, ethnicity and CMV serostatus was compiled. To predict cytomegalovirus infection status, the study combined high-throughput TCR immunosequencing, statistical association of individual TCRs with disease status, and machine learning. An earlier analysis of several hundred of the donors applied high-throughput TCR beta sequencing to assess whether each TCR beta V gene segment acted as functional or pseudogenic. The study aimed to test whether signatures of past pathogen exposure could be identified by cataloging public T cell receptors. To study patterns of TCR occurrence, a later analysis re-analyzed previously published TCR beta repertoires from 700 or so donors and added high-resolution HLA genotyping. In addition to the first cohort of 650 to 750 subjects, a separate validation cohort of approximately 130 different subjects was used.

Looking up the germline V gene (reference sequence) yields CDR1 SSHAT and CDR2 FNYEAQ. The CDR3 runs 13 residues from the cysteine to the phenylalanine. Just CDR3 DNA is preserved here, 39 bases in frame from base 1. The study at large found these results: Across donors, most TCR sequences were observed very rarely, whereas some public TCRs were present in many individuals. At a false discovery rate of 0.05, a later analysis linked around 15,000 TCR beta sequences to specific HLA alleles. Seventeen rarely observed V segments, including chromosome 9 orphons, were excluded from the earlier analysis of just under 600 of the donors because counts were too low. In vitro tests confirmed that a few of the cytomegalovirus-associated TCR beta chains recognize cytomegalovirus antigens. It was suggested by the authors that the approach could potentially be generalized to other disease states and immunological phenotypes. Because the 87-base-pair reads could not distinguish some IMGT-functional V segments, including TRBV6-2 and TRBV6-3, those segments were excluded. The classifier was reported to diagnose cytomegalovirus status with high specificity and sensitivity in both the original cohort and the validation cohort. In a later analysis, HLA-associated TCR beta chains were found to be more clonally expanded and to have lower generation probabilities than equally common non-associated chains. A cluster of highly shared sequence variants was judged likely to be a technical artifact of the sequencing pipeline. CMV serostatus was the only immune exposure information available for the cohort. HLA typing was unavailable for some donors at each locus, so association tests used only the typed subset. Most CMV-associated TCR beta chains appeared to be HLA-restricted in a later analysis, and the HLA associations seemed to be driven largely by CMV exposure. In a later analysis, the rate of TCR association differed among HLA loci, with DRB1 alleles having the most associated TCRs and HLA-C alleles having the fewest. A later genetic analysis associated a missense DCLRE1C variant with V-gene and J-gene trimming of TCR beta chains, and an independent cohort replicated the association. In a later genetic analysis, fewer N-insertions in productive TCRs were reported among donors in an Asian-associated ancestry cluster than the approximately 630-donor mean. Correlated functional status among segregating V segments might reflect linkage disequilibrium, but an unknown experimental factor could not be ruled out. In the study, about 150 TCR beta chains were listed as associated with cytomegalovirus. In a later analysis, several top co-occurrence clusters were reported to appear linked to parvovirus B19, influenza, CMV and Epstein-Barr virus. A further reported finding was that TCR beta sequences accurately predicted the HLA-A and HLA-B alleles for most subjects in the first cohort. Assigning TCR associations to individual alleles was difficult when HLA alleles, especially DR and DQ, strongly co-occurred. The presence/absence analyses assumed that sequencing depth was roughly uniform across donors, and that assumption may not be true. Broadly in line with IMGT annotations, most TCR beta V segments showed up in productive rearrangements about 90% or about 30% of the time in an earlier analysis of around 600 of the donors. Only TCR beta chains were sequenced in this cohort, and the absence of alpha or paired-chain data limited detectable features.

Library creation used the immunoSEQ multiplex PCR assay. For the multiplex PCR, a mixture combining 60 forward primers for TCR Vbeta segments and 13 reverse primers for TCR Jbeta segments was used. The CDR3 region of rearranged TCR beta genes was amplified from genomic DNA by a multiplex PCR assay. The amplified TCR beta libraries were sequenced on the Illumina HiSeq System as 87-base-pair reads. Concerning the study's data processing: In a later analysis, 80 million or so unique TCR beta chains were counted across the approximately 640 repertoires, and roughly 10 million of these chains were shared by at least two donors. To remove PCR and sequencing errors, raw reads were error-corrected and collapsed into unique sequences using a nearest-neighbor algorithm that merged closely related sequences. V, D and J gene segments were assigned by aligning CDR3 sequences to IMGT reference sequences. For a sequence to be retained, a match of at least six nucleotides to both a V gene segment and a J gene segment was required. A rearrangement was called productive if the CDR3 had no stop codons and remained in frame with V and J, and every other rearrangement was called non-productive. Following IMGT convention, CDR3 was defined as the stretch from the second conserved V-encoded cysteine up to the conserved J-encoded phenylalanine. Sequences without an unambiguous match to a single V gene segment were excluded from the earlier analysis of 587 of the donors. In an earlier analysis of a few hundred of the donors, V segments were called functional above 56.7% productive rearrangements and were called segregating when the between-donor standard deviation exceeded 5%. A statistical classification framework was developed to diagnose cytomegalovirus status using the catalog of TCR beta chain sequences. In a later analysis, V and J genes were assigned by comparing TCR nucleotide sequences against IMGT/GENE-DB human TR gene sequences. Using the TCRdist pipeline, a later analysis assigned CDR3 sequences along with most-parsimonious VDJ recombination scenarios. In a later analysis, every TCR beta chain was defined by the combination of its CDR3 amino acid sequence and its V-gene family, and reads without a unique V-gene family were dropped. As a way to deal with suspected cross-contamination and a sequencing artifact, a later analysis dropped 450 to 600 nucleotide sequences that were highly shared and had low generation probability. In a later analysis, a clonal expansion index was calculated for each public chain from normalized within-repertoire ranks of inferred template counts. A later analysis computed generation probabilities with a VDJ recombination model fitted to out-of-frame rearrangements, and checked the results against IGoR. In a later analysis, hypergeometric tests were used to score TCR-TCR, TCR-HLA and TCR-CMV co-occurrence, with a repertoire-size bias correction applied to TCR pairs. False discovery rates were estimated in a later analysis by permuting HLA or CMV assignments 20 times. In a later analysis, co-occurring TCRs were grouped using DBSCAN, and TCRdist sequence similarity was added for clustering within HLA-allele-positive subsets. For co-occurrence clustering, repertoires with fewer than 30,000 or more than 120,000 public chains were excluded, along with roughly 5 repertoires with anomalous nucleotide sharing. TCRdb obtained this table from immuneACCESS and retained in-frame rearrangements with V and J assigned. These tables miss some clones; where compared with another copy, unresolved V genes account for less than half of the shortfall, and the remainder is unexplained. V and J calls and clone size follow that table, whereas D and trimming were derived from the DNA. In this sample the table shows roughly 250,000 clones, approximately 70% of which occur a single time. Together, the top ten hold under 3% of the sample.

As concerns this clone: What this receptor recognizes is not known. At one boundary the junction diverges from the germline segment, which might be a read error.

The cohort comprised around 690 healthy bone marrow donors. At the time of sampling, all cohort members were nominally healthy, though unrecorded immune exposures were likely present. The donor was CMV seronegative and was included in the group of several hundred seronegative cohort members. A peripheral blood sample was collected from each donor, and TCR beta sequencing was performed on peripheral blood mononuclear cells. The Qiagen DNeasy Blood Extraction Kit was used to extract genomic DNA from the blood cell samples. The sequence joins TRBV7-7 to TRBJ2-1, with a weak D call of TRBD2 (5 bases match). This TCR derives from a female donor in good health and CMV-seronegative. The source material was PBMCs. The DNA sequence reads TGTGCTAGCAGCATAGGACTCTACAATGAGCAGTTCTTC. Its protein is CASSIGLYNEQFF.